The sample holds many counts of the clone carrying this TCR beta chain. The sample belongs to a study of patients and donors after allogeneic stem cell transplantation. TCRdb independently ran MiXCR on the RT-PCR reads; one entry per CDR3 protein. The sample shows 25,000 or so distinct CDR3 sequences, about 8% of them seen only once. This TCR was recovered from a human donor who was either an allogeneic HSCT recipient or a stem cell or donor lymphocyte infusion donor (not recorded which). It is not recorded whose cells these are; they may come from a transplant donor. Sequenced: blood, either unsorted or a sorted T cell fraction (not recorded which).

CDR3 DNA sequence: TGTGCCAGCAGATATAGCGGGAGGGGAGAGACCCAGTACTTC. Its protein product is CASRYSGRGETQYF. This sequence joins TRBV3-1 and TRBJ2-5; 11 bases agree with TRBD2. Germline values: CDR1 LGHDT, CDR2 YNNKEL (reference sequence). The CDR3 totals 14 residues. V shed 6 bases, J shed 4 bases, and the junction held 4 bases outside the gene matches.